This TCR beta chain was identified during a study of blood T cell repertoires in COVID-19. As for the study in general: Collection of acute and convalescent COVID-19 samples took place in the United States, Italy and Spain. PBMCs, B-cell-depleted T cells, or T cells provided the cDNA or gDNA that made up the material.

In the original analysis: Reference gene primers were amplified, and this amplification served to estimate nucleated cell counts. Measured with immunoSEQ multiplex PCR; TCRdb has only the in-frame clones, and not every one. The V and J calls and clone size are taken from that table; D and trimming were inferred from the DNA. The sample yields 90,000 to 120,000 clones, around 80% seen once. Germline CDR1 reads SGHTA; CDR2 reads FQGNSA. This CDR3 spans 16 amino acids. Germline trimming cut 5 bases from V and 4 bases from J; bases unmatched to any gene: 9. This clone turned up a few times. Sequencing was carried out using peripheral blood. V and J are TRBV7-2 and TRBJ1-3; 9 nucleotides agree with TRBD1. This receptor was taken from a man aged 65-85 years with acute or convalescent COVID-19. The DNA of the CDR3 is TGTGCCAGCAGCATCTGGACAGGGGTTACAGGAAACACCATATATTTT. Its translation: CASSIWTGVTGNTIYF.